This is a list of T cell receptor beta chains from one sample in a study of blood T cells in healthy people across ages. From the 5' RACE reads, TCRdb called clonotypes with MiXCR, one entry per CDR3 protein. The table lists roughly 1,700,000 distinct CDR3 sequences, roughly 30% of them singletons. The sequenced sample was blood. These receptors were collected from a woman in her twenties or thirties in good health. Each CDR3 is given without its conserved first and last residue. D genes are given only for firm matches.

d_call	cdr3_length	j_call	v_call	cdr3_aa
NA	12	TRBJ2-5	TRBV11-2	ASSSGSFQETQY
TRBD2	13	TRBJ2-1	TRBV20-1	SAESSGKSYNEQF
NA	14	TRBJ2-7	TRBV6-5	ASSYGGGRRFYEQY
NA	15	TRBJ2-1	TRBV11-2	ASSIVRGGGPDNEQF
TRBD1	12	TRBJ1-1	TRBV20-1	SASRTGRRTEAF
NA	11	TRBJ2-3	TRBV7-2	ASSLLFADTQY
NA	10	TRBJ1-2	TRBV5-5	ASGPVGYGYT
NA	13	TRBJ1-5	TRBV10-3	AISESIGQNQPRH
NA	11	TRBJ2-7	TRBV20-1	SARTAGAYEQY
NA	13	TRBJ2-3	TRBV12-3/TRBV12-4	ASSFQRVNTDMQY
NA	13	TRBJ1-5	TRBV5-1	ASSFAGRGNQPQH
NA	12	TRBJ1-1	TRBV5-1	ASRDTGGDTEAF
NA	14	TRBJ2-6	TRBV3-1	ASSQDGRSGANVLT
NA	12	TRBJ1-2	TRBV7-9	ASSLGRGGDGYT
TRBD2	14	TRBJ2-1	TRBV6-4	ASSDTRTSGGGEQF
NA	13	TRBJ2-4	TRBV5-1	ASSPLPGLENIQY
NA	12	TRBJ2-3	TRBV27	ASSLSSFTDMQY
TRBD1	13	TRBJ2-5	TRBV3-1	ACSQDLNRGETQY
NA	14	TRBJ1-3	TRBV6-5	ASRSLGAPSGNTIY
TRBD1	13	NA	TRBV2	ASSGPGQGGYEQY
TRBD2	17	TRBJ2-1	TRBV2	ASSHRTSGRAKLRHEQF
TRBD1	15	TRBJ2-7	TRBV7-9	ASSLDPRQGSSYEQY
NA	12	TRBJ2-1	TRBV9	ASSPVRGPNEQF
NA	13	TRBJ1-5	TRBV6-5	ASSPYRDPNQPQH
NA	13	NA	TRBV19	ASSIFQGTIYEQY
NA	11	TRBJ2-6	TRBV6-5	ASSRGGANVLT
NA	13	TRBJ2-7	TRBV5-1	ASSLGVSGRPGKY
NA	11	TRBJ1-1	TRBV29-1	SVVRTGNTEAF
TRBD2	13	TRBJ2-7	TRBV2	ASSAGLAVSYEQY
NA	13	TRBJ1-4	TRBV20-1	SARPARDGGEKLF
NA	16	TRBJ2-1	TRBV6-1	ASSDGTNVKGVRNEQF
NA	13	TRBJ2-3	TRBV7-2	ASSLVSGLTDTQY
TRBD2	15	TRBJ2-1	TRBV2	AGWGLAGEGAYNEQF
TRBD1	12	TRBJ2-7	TRBV2	ASRATGQGNWQY
TRBD2	16	TRBJ2-1	TRBV7-6	ASSLAPSVAGGSNEQF